Listed below are T cell receptor beta chains from one sample, sequenced in a study of T cell changes during pregnancy in multiple sclerosis. Sequencing used immunoSEQ multiplex PCR; TCRdb keeps in-frame clones, though not all of them. The sample records tens of thousands of clones, about 92% being singletons. The sequencing used peripheral blood, collected after pregnancy. The receptors come from a female donor with multiple sclerosis, enrolled in a pregnancy study. Both conserved end residues are part of each CDR3. The D gene is left open where the match is weak. Expanded clones get a size class; other rows say once, few or many, or leave the size out.

>.|.|TRBJ1-1|TRBV19
TGTGCCAGTAGCCCCCGGACAGAGATAAACACTGAAGCTTTCTTT
CASSPRTEINTEAFF
>.|.|TRBJ1-2|TRBV6-1
TGTGCCAGCAGTGAACAGGTACAGCTTAGTACCTATGGCTACACCTTC
CASSEQVQLSTYGYTF
>.|TRBD2|TRBJ2-1|TRBV16
TGTGCCAGCAGCCAATGGGTCCCGGGAGGGTCACGAAATGAGCAGTTCTTC
CASSQWVPGGSRNEQFF
>.|TRBD2|TRBJ2-1|TRBV2
TGTGCCAGCACCAAAGGATCAGGGAGGGCCTCCAATGAGCAGTTCTTC
CASTKGSGRASNEQFF
>.|TRBD1|TRBJ1-1|TRBV11-2
TGTGCCAGCAGCTTACCCCGACAGGGCTCAGGGGCTTTCTTT
CASSLPRQGSGAFF
>.|TRBD2|TRBJ2-3|TRBV5-8
TGTGCCAGCAGCTTCGAACTAGCGGGACAGTCTACGCAGTATTTT
CASSFELAGQSTQYF
>.|.|TRBJ2-1|TRBV21-1
TGTGCCAGCAGTACCGAGTGGGGGACACTTTACAATGAGCAGTTCTTC
CASSTEWGTLYNEQFF
>.|.|TRBJ2-5|TRBV20-1
TGCAGTCACAGAAGGCAAGAGACCCAGTACTTC
CSHRRQETQYF
>.|.|TRBJ2-7|TRBV7-9
TGTGCCAGCAGCCCAGGACAATCCGAGCAGTACTTC
CASSPGQSEQYF
>.|.|TRBJ2-7|TRBV15
TGTGCCACCAGCAGACCCGGAGCTACGGAGGAGCAGTACTTC
CATSRPGATEEQYF
>.|.|TRBJ2-7|TRBV7-3
TGTGCCAGCAGCCCAAACCCAGGGGTTGGAGGCGAGCAGTACTTC
CASSPNPGVGGEQYF
>.|.|TRBJ1-1|TRBV7-9
TGTGCCAGCAGCCCGCACCCGGGACTCCGGGATACTGAAGCTTTCTTT
CASSPHPGLRDTEAFF
>.|.|TRBJ2-2|TRBV5-1
TGCGCCAGCAGCTTGGAGAGGATTCCCGGGGAGCTGTTTTTT
CASSLERIPGELFF
>.|.|TRBJ2-2|TRBV7-2
TGTGCCAGCAGCTTAGCGGGGAGTCGGATCCCCGGGGAGCTGTTTTTT
CASSLAGSRIPGELFF
>.|.|TRBJ2-4|TRBV27
TGTGCCAGCAGTTTAAGTGCAGGGGTAAACATTCAGTACTTC
CASSLSAGVNIQYF
>.|TRBD1|TRBJ2-7|TRBV5-1
TGCGCCAGCAGCTTGGTGGTGACAGGGAGCAACGAGCAGTACTTC
CASSLVVTGSNEQYF
>.|TRBD1|TRBJ2-7|TRBV7-2
TGTGCCAGCAGCCCCACAGGGGTCTACGAGCAGTACTTC
CASSPTGVYEQYF
>.|TRBD2|TRBJ2-1|TRBV10-3
TGTGCCATCAGTGAGTCAGGTAGCGGGAGGCCCCTCTACAATGAGCAGTTCTTC
CAISESGSGRPLYNEQFF
>.|TRBD1|TRBJ1-4|TRBV28
TGTGCCAGCAGTCCCAACAGGGGGGTTAATGAAAAACTGTTTTTT
CASSPNRGVNEKLFF
>.|TRBD1|TRBJ1-4|TRBV28
TGTGCCAGCAGTTTAAGGACAGGGGGCGTTAAAAAACTGTTTTTT
CASSLRTGGVKKLFF
>.|TRBD1|TRBJ1-2|TRBV16
TGTGCCAGCAGCCAGGGACAGGGGCTCTATGGCTACACCTTC
CASSQGQGLYGYTF
>.|.|TRBJ2-2|TRBV7-9
TGTGCCAGCAGCCGGGTGACCGGGGAGCTGTTTTTT
CASSRVTGELFF
>.|.|TRBJ1-5|TRBV6-6
TGTGCCAGCAGGTCGACAGCCCCCACTCATCAGCCCCAGCATTTT
CASRSTAPTHQPQHF
>.|TRBD2|TRBJ2-2|TRBV30
TGTGCCTGGCCCCTCCGAGCGGGAGACACCGGGGAGCTGTTTTTT
CAWPLRAGDTGELFF
>.|.|TRBJ2-2|TRBV10-3
TGTGCCACGAGGACTACCGGGGAGCTGTTTTTT
CATRTTGELFF
>.|TRBD2|TRBJ2-7|TRBV6-5
TGTGCCAGCAGTTCTAGCGGGAGGCCCTACGAGCAGTACTTC
CASSSSGRPYEQYF
>.|TRBD2|TRBJ2-1|TRBV9
TGTGCCAGCAGCGTAGGGGGCGGGAGCTCCTACAATGAGCAGTTCTTC
CASSVGGGSSYNEQFF
>.|.|TRBJ1-1|TRBV9
TGTGCCAGCAGCGTAGCTACGGGGGGCTTGAACACTGAAGCTTTCTTT
CASSVATGGLNTEAFF
>.|.|TRBJ1-1|TRBV5-5
TGTGCCAGCAGCCCGTGGACTAGGGCTGAAGCTTTCTTT
CASSPWTRAEAFF
>few|TRBD1|TRBJ2-1|TRBV19
TGTGCCACAAGTCCGGGACAGGGGGCAAATGAGCAGTTCTTC
CATSPGQGANEQFF
>.|TRBD1|TRBJ2-7|TRBV11-1
TGTGCCAGCAGGACAGGGGGTACCTACGAGCAGTACTTC
CASRTGGTYEQYF
>once|.|TRBJ1-1|TRBV30
TGTGCCTGGAATAAGGGGGGGACTGAAGCTTTCTTT
CAWNKGGTEAFF
>few|.|TRBJ2-7|TRBV25-1
TGTGCCAGCAGTGAGACCGGGACATCCACCTACGAGCAGTACTTC
CASSETGTSTYEQYF
>.|TRBD1|TRBJ2-2|TRBV28
TGTGCCAGCAGTTTATTAACGACAGGGGGTATGGGTACCGGGGAGCTGTTTTTT
CASSLLTTGGMGTGELFF
>.|TRBD2|TRBJ2-1|TRBV5-1
TGCGCCAGCAGCTTCGCGGGGGATGAGCAGTTCTTC
CASSFAGDEQFF
>once|TRBD2|TRBJ2-3|TRBV7-9
TGTGCCAGCAGCTTAAACGGGGGGGGCACAGATACGCAGTATTTT
CASSLNGGGTDTQYF
>once|TRBD1|TRBJ2-7|TRBV4-3
TGCGCCAGCAGCCAAGGAATCCGGGACAGGGGTTACGAGCAGTACTTC
CASSQGIRDRGYEQYF
>.|TRBD2|TRBJ2-1|TRBV19
TGTGCCAGTAGTTCCCTAGCGGGAGGTTCCTACAATGAGCAGTTCTTC
CASSSLAGGSYNEQFF
>few|.|TRBJ2-6|TRBV18
TGTGCCAGCTCACCACGAGCTCAAGACTCTGGGGCCAACGTCCTGACTTTC
CASSPRAQDSGANVLTF
>.|.|TRBJ1-1|TRBV14
TGTGCCAGCAGCCTAACGGGAGACACTGAAGCTTTCTTT
CASSLTGDTEAFF
>.|TRBD1|TRBJ1-3|TRBV4-2
TGTGCCAGCAGCCCAGGGGGCGGTATGGATGGAAACACCATATATTTT
CASSPGGGMDGNTIYF
>.|.|TRBJ2-7|TRBV6-5
TGTGCCAGCAGTTTGAGCGGGCGTTCCTACGAGCAGTACTTC
CASSLSGRSYEQYF
>.|TRBD2|TRBJ2-1|TRBV19
TGTGCCAGTACCATGACTAGCGGGAGGCACAATGAGCAGTTCTTC
CASTMTSGRHNEQFF
>.|TRBD1|TRBJ2-2|TRBV18
TGTGCCAGCTCGGTCGACAGGGCCACCGGGGAGCTGTTTTTT
CASSVDRATGELFF
>.|.|TRBJ2-7|TRBV6-1
TGTGCCAGCAGTGAAGAAGGCGGGCCTTCCTACGAGCAGTACTTC
CASSEEGGPSYEQYF
>.|TRBD2|TRBJ2-7|TRBV29-1
TGCAGCGTCGCGACTAGCGGGGCCCTACTGGAGCAGTACTTC
CSVATSGALLEQYF
>.|.|TRBJ1-1|TRBV6-1
TGTGCCAGCCGACCTTGGCCCGGGGAAAACACTGAAGCTTTCTTT
CASRPWPGENTEAFF
>.|TRBD1|TRBJ2-2|TRBV11-2
TGTGCCAGCAGCCGACAGGGGGGGGAGCTGTTTTTT
CASSRQGGELFF
>.|TRBD2|TRBJ2-2|TRBV5-4
TGTGCCAGCAGCCAGGGACTAGCGGGAGTGGTCGGGGAGCTGTTTTTT
CASSQGLAGVVGELFF
>.|.|TRBJ1-5|TRBV10-3
TGTGCCATCAGTGAGGGCAGGCTGGATAGCAATCAGCCCCAGCATTTT
CAISEGRLDSNQPQHF